These 18 T cell receptor beta chains share one sample of origin, sequenced in a study of high-grade serous ovarian cancer treatment subgroups. TCRdb's table, derived via immunoSEQ multiplex PCR, lists solely in-frame clones and lacks some. The profile shows approximately 40,000 clones, around three quarters of them singletons. The tumor samples were collected prior to definitive surgery or chemotherapy. Sequencing was carried out using tumor tissue. The receptors shown here come from a human donor with high-grade serous ovarian cancer.

The gene calls are TRBV28 and TRBJ1-5; TRBD1 matches 10 bases. The CDR3 has 16 residues. V shed 6 bases, J shed 6 bases, and the junction held 11 bases outside the gene matches. CDR1 MDHEN and CDR2 SYDVKM come from the germline V gene. The chain's CDR3 is CASSPVRTGGFQPQHF. The CDR3 nucleotides are TGTGCCAGCAGCCCGGTCAGGACAGGGGGTTTTCAGCCCCAGCATTTT.

The chain is built from TRBV27 and TRBJ2-7; no firm D call. V lost 4 bases and J 4 bases, leaving 11 bases between the germline ends. The CDR3 contains 13 residues. Per germline, CDR1 MNHEY and CDR2 SMNVEV (reference sequence). CDR3 loop: CASSWSRVYEQYF. In nucleotides, the CDR3 is TGTGCCAGCAGTTGGAGTAGGGTGTACGAGCAGTACTTC.

This chain joins TRBV4-1 and TRBJ2-3, with a weak D call TRBD2 (7 bases). The CDR3 extends over 17 amino acids. Germline V gene sequence: CDR1 MGHRA, CDR2 YSYEKL. Trimming removed 0 bases from V and 6 bases from J, with 19 bases in between. The CDR3, as DNA: TGCGCCAGCAGCCAAGAGTTTGGGGGAGGGGGGTCCGATACGCAGTATTTT. As protein: CASSQEFGGGGSDTQYF.

The gene calls are TRBV2 and TRBJ1-5; D not certain. Germline V gives CDR1 SNHLY, CDR2 FYNNEI. Trimming pared 4 bases from V and 7 bases from J, leaving 11 bases between. This CDR3 comprises 13 residues. CDR3 region: CASSARGEQPQHF. The CDR3 bases are TGTGCCAGCAGTGCCCGGGGAGAACAGCCCCAGCATTTT.

The gene calls are TRBV7-6 and TRBJ2-1; D tentatively fits TRBD1 or TRBD2 (5 bases each). The CDR3 is 12 residues long. The germline V gene encodes CDR1 SGHVS and CDR2 FNYEAQ. Trimming took off 8 bases at V and 7 bases at J, with 12 bases between the two ends. CDR3 sequence: CASGLAGNEQFF. CDR3 nucleotide sequence: TGTGCCAGCGGTCTAGCAGGGAATGAGCAGTTCTTC.

The rearrangement joins TRBV9 to TRBJ2-3, with TRBD2 as a possible D gene (5 bases). Trimming removed 3 bases from V and 6 bases from J, with 20 bases in between. The length of the CDR3 is 16 residues. The germline V gene encodes CDR1 SGDLS and CDR2 YYNGEE. The CDR3 DNA reads TGTGCCAGCAGCGGCGTTGGGTGGACTCCCAGGGATACGCAGTATTTT. It is translated as CASSGVGWTPRDTQYF.

V and J are TRBV30 and TRBJ1-5; D remains unclear. Trimming took 1 base from V and 5 from J, leaving 9 bases between them. Looked up from germline, CDR1 is GTSNPN and CDR2 is SVGIG (reference sequence). This CDR3 is 13 amino acids long. The CDR3 region has the DNA TGTGCCTGGAGTGCCCGGGAATATCAGCCCCAGCATTTT. Its protein product is CAWSAREYQPQHF.

The gene calls are TRBV28 and TRBJ2-7; 7 bases map to TRBD1. The CDR3 runs to 15 residues. The germline V gene encodes CDR1 MDHEN and CDR2 SYDVKM. V gave up 2 bases and J gave up 3 bases; unmatched junction bases: 7. Here the CDR3 DNA reads TGTGCCAGCAGTTTAGTTGGGACAGACAACTACGAGCAGTACTTC. This codes for CASSLVGTDNYEQYF.

The chain uses TRBV13 and TRBJ2-1, with D perhaps TRBD2 (5 bases). Germline CDR1 is PRHDT and CDR2 is FYEKMQ (reference sequence). Trimming removed 5 bases at V and 2 bases at J, with 13 bases between. This CDR3 contains 15 residues. In DNA, the CDR3 is TGTGCCAGCAGCAGGAGCGGCCAACCCTACAATGAGCAGTTCTTC. Protein product: CASSRSGQPYNEQFF.

This clone came up a few times. The chain is built from TRBV11-3 and TRBJ1-3; D unclear. Germline loops: CDR1 SGHNT, CDR2 YENEEA. Trimming left V 5 bases short and J 1 base short, with 3 bases between. The length of the CDR3 is 12 residues. The CDR3 nucleotides are TGTGCCAGCAGCCCGTCTGGAAACACCATATATTTT. Its protein product is CASSPSGNTIYF. Full variable domain (missing parts from reference TRBV11-3 and TRBJ1-3): EAGVVQSPRYKIIEKKQPVAFWCNPISGHNTLYWYLQNLGQGPELLIRYENEEAVDDSQLPKDRFSAERLKGVDSTLKIQPAELGDSAVYLCASSPSGNTIYFGEGSWLTVV.

This clone is a singleton in its sample. The chain links TRBV7-9 to TRBJ2-1; D call uncertain. V lost 5 bases to trimming and J lost 0 bases, with 8 bases between them. There are 14 residues in the CDR3. Germline V gene lookup returns CDR1 SEHNR and CDR2 FQNEAQ (reference sequence). In DNA, the CDR3 is TGTGCCAGCAGCCCGAGAGGCTCCTACAATGAGCAGTTCTTC. Protein sequence: CASSPRGSYNEQFF.

The V and J genes are TRBV7-8 and TRBJ1-1; the D gene is possibly TRBD1 (5 bases). The germline V gene has CDR1 SGHVS and CDR2 FQNEAQ. V lost 3 bases, J lost 0 bases, and 5 bases lay in between. CDR3 length equals 13 residues. The CDR3 DNA reads TGTGCCAGCAGCTTCAGGGTGAACACTGAAGCTTTCTTT. Translated, it gives CASSFRVNTEAFF.

The CDR3 sequence is CASIIGPIQRGPDTQYF. The DNA for the CDR3 is TGTGCCAGCATAATAGGGCCGATCCAGCGGGGACCGGATACGCAGTATTTT. The rearrangement joins TRBV5-5 to TRBJ2-3; the match to TRBD2 covers 7 bases. V lost 6 bases to trimming and J lost 6 bases; unmatched junction nucleotides: 19. CDR3 length: 17 residues. The V gene's germline CDR1 is SGHKS and CDR2 YYEKEE (reference sequence).

This clone was recorded once. The chain uses TRBV11-2 and TRBJ2-1, with a weak D call TRBD1 (5 bases). The CDR3 totals 15 residues. Germline CDR1 and CDR2: SGHAT and FQNNGV. With 5 bases removed from V and 0 bases from J, the gap between germline ends came to 11 bases. DNA for the CDR3: TGTGCCAGCAGCGTACAGGTTTACTCCTACAATGAGCAGTTCTTC. It encodes CASSVQVYSYNEQFF.

The chain links TRBV7-2 to TRBJ2-7; D is ambiguous. The CDR3 is 13 residues long. The V gene's germline CDR1 is SGHTA and CDR2 FQGNSA. Trimming cost V 1 base and J 0 bases, with 4 bases left between them. The DNA of the CDR3 is TGTGCCAGCAGCTTAGGGGCCTCCTACGAGCAGTACTTC. It codes for CASSLGASYEQYF.

V and J are TRBV19 and TRBJ1-5; no clear D. This CDR3 comprises 12 residues. Germline V CDR1 and CDR2: LNHDA, SQIVND (reference sequence). V shed 5 bases and J shed 3 bases, with 5 bases lying between them. The CDR3 DNA follows: TGTGCCAGTAGTGGCACCAATCAGCCCCAGCATTTT. Its protein is CASSGTNQPQHF.

V gene TRBV7-3 combines with J gene TRBJ2-3, with a weak D call TRBD1 (6 bases). V was shortened by 5 bases and J by 11 bases, with 17 bases between the two germline ends. Germline CDR1 and CDR2: SGHTA and FQGTGA. The CDR3 runs 13 residues. CDR3 residues: CASSHLLQGRQYF. The DNA for the CDR3 is TGTGCCAGCAGCCATCTACTGCAGGGGAGGCAGTATTTT.

The genes are TRBV2 and TRBJ2-3, with TRBD2 matching over 13 bases. This CDR3 comprises 16 residues. The V gene's germline CDR1 is SNHLY and CDR2 FYNNEI. The V segment lost 10 bases and the J segment 6 bases; nucleotides outside the gene matches: 13. In DNA, the CDR3 is TGTGCCATCCTATCAGGACTAGCGGGAGCGGGGGATACGCAGTATTTT. Protein: CAILSGLAGAGDTQYF.